This is a list of T cell receptor beta chains from one sample in a study of patients and donors after allogeneic stem cell transplantation. Each CDR3 protein is one row after TCRdb ran MiXCR on the RT-PCR reads. The profile covers about 960,000 distinct CDR3 sequences, with roughly 17% appearing a single time and under 6.5% taken by the ten largest. The sequenced sample was blood, either unsorted or a sorted T cell fraction (not recorded which). The receptor set was obtained from a human donor who was either an allogeneic HSCT recipient or a stem cell or donor lymphocyte infusion donor (not recorded which). It is not recorded whose cells these are; they may come from a transplant donor. The CDR3 runs from the conserved cysteine through the conserved F or W. D genes are given only for firm matches. Clone size is stated in some rows and not others, as once, few, many or a class when expanded.

TRBV4-2	NA	few	TRBJ2-2	CASSQAHGTPGGELFF	TGTGCCAGCAGCCAAGCGCACGGGACCCCCGGCGGGGAGCTGTTTTTT
TRBV9	NA	few	TRBJ1-6	CASSPSYNSPLHF	TGTGCCAGCAGCCCATCTTATAATTCACCCCTCCACTTT
TRBV12-3/TRBV12-4	NA	NA	TRBJ1-5	CASSAFRDTLQPQHF	TGTGCCAGCAGTGCTTTTCGGGACACCCTTCAGCCCCAGCATTTT
TRBV5-5	NA	NA	TRBJ1-1	CASSLDRGVWDTEAFF	TGTGCCAGCAGCTTGGATAGGGGCGTATGGGACACTGAAGCTTTCTTT
TRBV5-1	NA	NA	TRBJ1-1	CASSPLQYRSTEAFF	TGCGCCAGCAGCCCCCTTCAATATCGGAGCACTGAAGCTTTCTTT
TRBV11-2	NA	NA	TRBJ1-3	CASSRKDSGNTIYF	TGTGCCAGCAGCCGAAAGGACTCTGGAAACACCATATATTTT
TRBV27	NA	few	TRBJ1-5	CASSLSGSQNQPQHF	TGTGCCAGCAGTCTTTCGGGGTCCCAAAATCAGCCCCAGCATTTT
TRBV7-9	NA	few	TRBJ2-1	CASSLWVSARYNEQFF	TGTGCCAGCAGCTTATGGGTTTCCGCTCGCTACAATGAGCAGTTCTTC
TRBV12-3/TRBV12-4	TRBD1	many	TRBJ2-1	CASSPRDRGYNEQFF	TGTGCCAGCAGCCCCCGGGACAGGGGCTACAATGAGCAGTTCTTC
TRBV9	NA	few	TRBJ2-5	CASSVSGETQYF	TGTGCCAGCAGCGTGAGCGGAGAGACCCAGTACTTC
TRBV12-3/TRBV12-4	TRBD2	few	TRBJ2-7	CASSVTRGGHSSYEQYF	TGTGCCAGCAGTGTCACCCGGGGGGGGCATAGCTCCTACGAGCAGTACTTC
TRBV20-1	NA	once	TRBJ2-7	CSALRGISYEQYF	TGCAGTGCACTGAGGGGCATCTCCTACGAGCAGTACTTC
TRBV5-1	NA	few	TRBJ2-7	CASSPPTWSSSYEQYF	TGCGCCAGCAGCCCCCCGACCTGGTCGAGCTCCTACGAGCAGTACTTC
TRBV6-1	TRBD2	few	TRBJ2-1	CASTPGLGYNEQFF	TGTGCCAGCACCCCGGGACTAGGGTACAATGAGCAGTTCTTC
TRBV11-2	TRBD2	NA	TRBJ2-1	CASSLDGAGGTEQFF	TGTGCCAGCAGCTTAGATGGCGCGGGAGGCACTGAGCAGTTCTTC